This paragraph reports one T cell receptor (beta chain). These data are taken from a study of blood T cell repertoires in COVID-19. Sequencing was performed with immunoSEQ multiplex PCR; in TCRdb, only in-frame clones are kept and a portion is missing. The sample lists roughly 180,000 clones, 70% to 80% occurring once. The germline gives CDR1 SGHNT, CDR2 YENEEA. Germline trimming cut 0 bases from V and 3 bases from J; bases unmatched to any gene: 18. CDR3 length: 20 residues. Sequencing was carried out using peripheral blood. The J gene is TRBJ2-7, the V gene TRBV11-3, with TRBD2 matching over 9 bases. This clonotype was obtained from a woman aged 60-75 years with COVID-19, enrolled during active disease. The CDR3 coding sequence is TGTGCCAGCAGCTTAGACAATGGTGCGGTAGCGGGAGAAAGGTTCTACGAGCAGTACTTC. Protein product: CASSLDNGAVAGERFYEQYF.